The clone carrying this TCR beta chain was detected a few times. The data originate from a study of response to subunit inactivated influenza vaccine. In TCRdb, the RT-PCR reads were re-called with MiXCR into one record per CDR3 protein. The table includes hundreds of thousands of distinct CDR3 sequences, roughly an eighth detected once. This CDR3 has 15 residues. Germline CDR1 reads SGHDN; CDR2 reads FVKESK. V lost 4 bases to trimming and J lost 2 bases, with 15 bases between them. This TCR derives from a man aged 50-60 years who received an inactivated influenza vaccine. The chain links TRBV14 to TRBJ2-7; no definite D call. Sample: non-naive T cells sorted from PBMCs, taken around 14 days before vaccination. CDR3 nucleotide sequence: TGTGCCAGCAGCCGATTCCCGACACCCACCTACGAGCAGTACTTC. This sequence encodes CASSRFPTPTYEQYF.